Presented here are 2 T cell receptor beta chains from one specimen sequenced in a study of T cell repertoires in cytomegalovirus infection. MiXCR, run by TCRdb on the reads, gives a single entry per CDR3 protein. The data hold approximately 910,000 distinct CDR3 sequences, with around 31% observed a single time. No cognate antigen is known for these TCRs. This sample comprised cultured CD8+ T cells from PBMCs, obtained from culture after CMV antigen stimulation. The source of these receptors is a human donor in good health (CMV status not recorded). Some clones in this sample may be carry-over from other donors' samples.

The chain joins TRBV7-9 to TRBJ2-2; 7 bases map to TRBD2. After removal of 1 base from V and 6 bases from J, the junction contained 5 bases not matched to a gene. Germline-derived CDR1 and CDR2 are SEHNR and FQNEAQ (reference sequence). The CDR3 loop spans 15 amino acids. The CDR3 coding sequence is TGTGCCAGCAGCTTAGACGGGGGGATCCCCGGGGAGCTGTTTTTT. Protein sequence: CASSLDGGIPGELFF.

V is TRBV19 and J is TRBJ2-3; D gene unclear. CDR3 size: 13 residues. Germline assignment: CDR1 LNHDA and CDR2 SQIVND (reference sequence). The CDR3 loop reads CVSHPHPADTQYF. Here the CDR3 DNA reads TGTGTCAGCCACCCTCACCCCGCAGATACGCAGTATTTT.